A single sample is the source of the 17 T cell receptor beta chains below, sequenced in a study of T cells in Graves' hyperthyroidism and ophthalmopathy. Amplification targeted TCR beta CDR3 regions from RNA transcripts. HTBI primers drove first-round RT-PCR of the TCR CDR3. MiXCR, applied by TCRdb to the multiplex PCR reads, yields one record per CDR3 protein. The repertoire includes tens of thousands of distinct CDR3 sequences, around 40% of them detected once, and around a tenth sits in the top ten. The sample was blood. These receptors all stem from a woman in her thirties with Graves' hyperthyroidism.

This clonotype was detected ten times or more. The chain is built from TRBV20-1 and TRBJ2-7; 8 bases map to TRBD2. This CDR3 has 18 residues. With 2 bases clipped from V and 1 base from J, the junction kept 16 bases outside the gene matches. Germline V gives CDR1 DFQATT, CDR2 SNEGSKA (reference sequence). The CDR3 here is CSARRPRAREGLSYEQYF. The CDR3 DNA reads as TGCAGTGCTAGACGCCCCAGAGCACGGGAGGGCCTGTCCTACGAGCAGTACTTC.

The chain couples TRBV18 to TRBJ2-7, with 7 bases lining up with TRBD1. The germline gives CDR1 KGHSH, CDR2 LQKENI. The CDR3 totals 19 residues. Losses at the gene ends were 2 bases for V and 0 bases for J; bases not matched to a gene: 16. The CDR3 sequence: CASSPIGAYTGDGSYEQYF. The CDR3 region has the DNA TGTGCCAGCTCACCAATTGGGGCTTATACAGGGGACGGCTCCTACGAGCAGTACTTC.

The V call is TRBV20-1, the J call TRBJ1-1; TRBD1 aligns across 8 bases. CDR3 size: 13 residues. The V and J ends lost 7 bases and 1 base, in that order; junction bases with no gene match: 5. Per germline, CDR1 DFQATT and CDR2 SNEGSKA (reference sequence). CDR3 DNA sequence: TGCAGTGTGACAGGGGTGTGGAACACTGAAGCTTTCTTT. It encodes CSVTGVWNTEAFF.

The V gene is TRBV6-6, the J gene TRBJ1-1, with a possible D match to TRBD1 (6 bases). Between the trimmed V and J ends, which lost 6 bases and 4 bases, there was a span of 15 bases. Germline lookup yields CDR1 MNHNY and CDR2 SVGAGI (reference sequence). The CDR3 extends over 14 amino acids. CDR3 sequence (DNA): TGTGCCAGCAGCACCTCGACAGGCGCCACTGAAGCTTTCTTT. Protein product: CASSTSTGATEAFF.

This clonotype was recorded at least ten times. This chain connects TRBV5-1 to TRBJ2-5; D is uncertain. Trimming left V 1 base short and J 5 bases short, with 12 bases between. The CDR3 contains 14 residues. The germline V gene has CDR1 SGHRS and CDR2 YFSETQ. CDR3 in DNA: TGCGCCAGCAGCTTGACGGACCCCCGGGAGACCCAGTACTTC. Amino acids: CASSLTDPRETQYF.

The rearrangement uses TRBV29-1 and TRBJ2-7, with 11 bases aligning to TRBD2. Germline-derived CDR1 and CDR2 are SQVTM and ANQGSEA. The CDR3 is 18 amino acids. Unmatched junction bases numbered 19, after V lost 5 bases and J lost 4 bases. The DNA for the CDR3 is TGCAGCGTTAAGGTACCACTAGCGGGAGTTTCCTTGGCTTACGAGCAGTACTTC. Amino acid sequence: CSVKVPLAGVSLAYEQYF.

For this clonotype: This CDR3 is missing its conserved last phenylalanine or tryptophan, likely due to a read error. This chain connects TRBV19 to TRBJ1-5; no clear D gene. The V gene lost 7 bases and the J gene lost 3 bases, with 16 bases spanning the gap. The CDR3 has 15 residues. Germline CDR1 reads LNHDA; CDR2 reads SQIVND (reference sequence). CDR3 loop: CASTNRAAVNQPQHI. Written as DNA, the CDR3 is TGTGCCAGTACTAATCGGGCGGCAGTCAATCAGCCCCAGCATATT.

Note on this clonotype: The CDR3 does not close with the conserved phenylalanine or tryptophan, likely indicating a read error. The rearrangement links TRBV5-1 to TRBJ2-3; 7 nucleotides agree with TRBD1. There are 13 residues in the CDR3. Germline CDR1 SGHRS, CDR2 YFSETQ. J lost 12 bases, V lost 4 bases, and 11 bases had no gene match. The CDR3 DNA sequence: TGCGCCAGCAGCCCGGACAGGCAAGAGACCCAGTATCTT. Protein product: CASSPDRQETQYL.

The chain carries TRBV19 and TRBJ2-1, with 10 bases lining up with TRBD2. J was trimmed by 8 bases and V by 4 bases; bases with no gene match: 5. CDR1 and CDR2 (germline): LNHDA, SQIVND (reference sequence). The CDR3 loop spans 14 amino acids. CDR3 amino acids: CASSTASGSYEQFF. The CDR3 DNA is TGTGCCAGTAGTACGGCTAGCGGGAGCTATGAGCAGTTCTTC. The full variable domain, its missing parts supplied by reference TRBV19 and TRBJ2-1, is DGGITQSPKYLFRKEGQNVTLSCEQNLNHDAMYWYRQDPGQGLRLIYYSQIVNDFQKGDIAEGYSVSREKKESFPLTVTSAQKNPTAFYLCASSTASGSYEQFFGPGTRLTVL.

This clonotype occurred many times. The chain has TRBV6-6 and TRBJ2-1; perhaps D is TRBD1 or TRBD2 (5 bases each). Germline CDR1 MNHNY, CDR2 SVGAGI (reference sequence). Between the trimmed V and J ends, which lost 3 bases and 0 bases, there was a span of 9 bases. The CDR3 has 15 amino acids. CDR3 DNA: TGTGCCAGCAGTTATCGGGGCGTCTCCTACAATGAGCAGTTCTTC. Amino acids: CASSYRGVSYNEQFF.

The chain is built from TRBV15 and TRBJ2-5; D remains ambiguous. The CDR3 is 13 amino acids. V gave up 2 bases and J gave up 0 bases, with 4 bases separating them. Germline CDR1 and CDR2: LNHNV and YYDKDF (reference sequence). The CDR3 DNA is TGTGCCACCAGCAGACAATACCAAGAGACCCAGTACTTC. This gives the protein CATSRQYQETQYF.

This clonotype was recorded many times. The chain couples TRBV18 to TRBJ2-7, with D maybe TRBD1 (5 bases). V lost 5 bases and J 2 bases, leaving 16 bases between the germline ends. This CDR3 is built from 15 residues. Germline assignment: CDR1 KGHSH and CDR2 LQKENI. In DNA form, the CDR3 reads TGTGCCAGCTCAGATTGGTCAGGGAAAACCTACGAGCAGTACTTC. The encoded protein is CASSDWSGKTYEQYF. Combining the CDR3 with reference TRBV18 and TRBJ2-7 gives the whole variable domain NAGVMQNPRHLVRRRGQEARLRCSPMKGHSHVYWYRQLPEEGLKFMVYLQKENIIDESGMPKERFSAEFPKEGPSILRIQQVVRGDSAAYFCASSDWSGKTYEQYFGPGTRLTVT.

V gene TRBV25-1 combines with J gene TRBJ2-7; the D gene could be TRBD1 or TRBD2 (5 bases each). In germline, CDR1 is MGHDK, CDR2 SYGVNS. Trimming pared 4 bases from V and 7 bases from J, leaving 14 bases between. This CDR3 has 13 amino acids. CDR3 protein: CASSVPRDLEQYF. CDR3 coding DNA: TGTGCCAGCAGTGTTCCCCGGGACCTAGAGCAGTACTTC.

This clonotype was found many times. The rearrangement links TRBV12-3 or TRBV12-4 to TRBJ2-4; 8 positions agree with TRBD2. The CDR3 consists of 14 residues. The V and J ends lost 5 bases and 3 bases, in that order; junction bases with no gene match: 3. CDR3 coding DNA: TGTGCCAGCAGTCATAGCGGGAACAAAAACATTCAGTACTTC. Its protein product is CASSHSGNKNIQYF.

Relative to its sample, this clonotype is medium-sized. The chain uses TRBV25-1 and TRBJ1-2; 8 bases fit TRBD1. After removal of 3 bases from V and 6 bases from J, the junction contained 6 bases not matched to a gene. CDR1 is MGHDK and CDR2 is SYGVNS in the germline V gene. The CDR3 is made up of 14 amino acids. This chain's CDR3 is CASSDLGQGNGYTF. CDR3 DNA: TGTGCCAGCAGTGACCTAGGACAGGGCAATGGCTACACCTTC.

This rearrangement joins TRBV7-3 to TRBJ1-6; 10 bases fit TRBD1. The germline CDR1 and CDR2 sequences are SGHTA and FQGTGA. The junction had 2 bases not matched to a gene; V was cut back by 3 bases and J by 6 bases. The CDR3 runs to 15 residues. For the CDR3, the DNA is TGTGCCAGCAGCTTCGGACAGGGGGGTAATTCACCCCTCCACTTT. It codes for CASSFGQGGNSPLHF. The full variable domain, completed using reference TRBV7-3 and TRBJ1-6, is GAGVSQTPSNKVTEKGKYVELRCDPISGHTALYWYRQSLGQGPEFLIYFQGTGAADDSGLPNDRFFAVRPEGSVSTLKIQRTERGDSAVYLCASSFGQGGNSPLHFGNGTRLTVT.

This clonotype was detected ten times or more. The chain employs TRBV4-1 and TRBJ2-7; tentative D call: TRBD2 (5 bases). Per germline, CDR1 MGHRA and CDR2 YSYEKL. This CDR3 is built from 14 residues. Trimming left V 1 base short and J 12 bases short, with 19 bases between. As DNA, the CDR3 is TGCGCCAGCAGCCAAGTTCCCCTGACGGCCGCGGGGTACTTC. Amino acids: CASSQVPLTAAGYF.